These 16 T cell receptor beta chains came from one sample sequenced in a study of CD8 T cells in ankylosing spondylitis. MiXCR, run by TCRdb on the 5' RACE reads, gives a single entry per CDR3 protein. Among under 250,000 distinct CDR3 sequences listed, around 32% were seen once. Sequenced: blood, either unsorted or a sorted T cell fraction (not recorded which). The receptor set was obtained from a male donor with ankylosing spondylitis or in good health (not recorded which).

This clonotype has just a few counts. J is TRBJ1-6 and V is TRBV20-1; 9 nucleotides line up with TRBD1. The CDR3 runs 17 residues. In germline, CDR1 is DFQATT, CDR2 SNEGSKA (reference sequence). J lost 9 bases, V lost 1 base, and 13 bases had no gene match. The CDR3, as DNA: TGCAGTGCTAGAGCTCCTACTTACACAGGGGGCGGTTCACCCCTCCACTTT. Residues: CSARAPTYTGGGSPLHF.

In this sample, this clonotype turned up a few times. The CDR3 is CASSFLRTGELFF. CDR3 coding DNA: TGTGCCAGCAGTTTCCTGCGCACCGGGGAGCTGTTTTTT. The chain recombines TRBV12-3 or TRBV12-4 with TRBJ2-2; D remains ambiguous. The length of the CDR3 is 13 residues. V dropped 3 bases and J dropped 4 bases, with 6 bases sitting between them.

The rearrangement links TRBV29-1 to TRBJ2-3, with 7 bases matching TRBD1. CDR1 and CDR2 from the germline V gene are SQVTM and ANQGSEA. The ends lost 7 bases at V and 1 base at J; junction bases unmatched: 5. This CDR3 contains 13 residues. The CDR3 spells CSAKTGRTDTQYF. The CDR3 nucleotides are TGCAGCGCCAAGACAGGGCGCACAGATACGCAGTATTTT.

J is TRBJ1-1 and V is TRBV6-5; TRBD1 is a possible D gene (6 bases). Per the germline V gene, CDR1 is MNHEY and CDR2 is SVGAGI. V was cut by 0 bases and J by 2 bases, with 10 bases left in between. CDR3 size: 15 residues. The CDR3 sequence is CASSYSRTANTEAFF. CDR3 nucleotides: TGTGCCAGCAGTTACTCGAGGACAGCCAACACTGAAGCTTTCTTT.

This clonotype was recorded many times. This sequence joins TRBV29-1 and TRBJ1-2; no clear D gene. The CDR3 totals 13 residues. The ends were cut back, 5 bases at V and 0 bases at J, with 10 bases in the middle. Looked up from germline, CDR1 is SQVTM and CDR2 is ANQGSEA. CDR3 DNA sequence: TGCAGCGTTCGGGATTCAACTAACTATGGCTACACCTTC. Translated: CSVRDSTNYGYTF.

The rearrangement links TRBV7-2 to TRBJ1-1, with D possibly being TRBD1 (6 bases). V was clipped by 2 bases and J by 4 bases, with 14 bases between them. CDR1 and CDR2 (germline): SGHTA, FQGNSA. The CDR3 runs to 15 residues. The CDR3 coding sequence is TGTGCCAGCAGCTTACTACAGGGACCGAGCACTGAAGCTTTCTTT. It codes for CASSLLQGPSTEAFF.

This clonotype was seen a handful of times. The chain combines TRBV20-1 with TRBJ2-1, with 7 bases fitting TRBD1. This CDR3 region has 15 residues. Germline V lookup: CDR1 DFQATT, CDR2 SNEGSKA (reference sequence). J lost 1 base, V lost 5 bases, and 8 bases had no gene match. DNA of the CDR3: TGCAGTGCTTCGGACATGGACAGGTCCTACAATGAGCAGTTCTTC. Encoded protein: CSASDMDRSYNEQFF.

The V call is TRBV9, the J call TRBJ2-3; 10 bases line up with TRBD2. This CDR3 region has 15 residues. Per the germline V gene, CDR1 is SGDLS and CDR2 is YYNGEE. J lost 4 bases, V lost 4 bases, and 6 bases had no gene match. CDR3: CASSTSGGGSDTQYF. Written as DNA, the CDR3 is TGTGCCAGCAGCACCAGCGGGGGGGGCTCAGATACGCAGTATTTT.

The J gene is TRBJ2-3, the V gene TRBV27, with TRBD2 identical over 8 bases. The germline gives CDR1 MNHEY, CDR2 SMNVEV (reference sequence). The CDR3 spans 16 residues. J gave up 0 bases and V 4 bases, and 6 bases lay outside the gene matches. Here the CDR3 reads CASSSQLAVSTDTQYF. The CDR3 region has the DNA TGTGCCAGCAGTTCCCAACTAGCGGTTAGCACAGATACGCAGTATTTT.

The gene calls are TRBV5-6 and TRBJ2-2, with TRBD2 matching over 7 bases. The CDR3 has 14 amino acids. V was clipped by 6 bases and J by 6 bases; unmatched bases: 8. Germline loops: CDR1 SGHDT, CDR2 YYEEEE. The CDR3 spells CASTWRGSAGELFF. CDR3 in DNA: TGTGCCAGCACCTGGCGGGGGAGTGCCGGGGAGCTGTTTTTT.

This clonotype was observed a handful of times. This chain joins TRBV5-6 and TRBJ2-1; TRBD1 agrees at 12 bases. In germline, CDR1 is SGHDT, CDR2 YYEEEE. J was trimmed by 4 bases and V by 1 base; bases with no gene match: 6. The CDR3 is made up of 17 amino acids. The CDR3, as DNA: TGTGCCAGCAGCTTGCCGGGACAGGGGGCGGAGTACAATGAGCAGTTCTTC. Residues: CASSLPGQGAEYNEQFF.

V and J are TRBV5-1 and TRBJ2-3; perhaps TRBD1 as D (6 bases). Germline values: CDR1 SGHRS, CDR2 YFSETQ. This CDR3 spans 16 amino acids. The V end lost 4 bases, the J end lost 1 base, and 16 bases lay between the germline ends. The DNA of the CDR3 is TGCGCCAGCAGCCAGACAGGTTTTGGGGGCACAGATACGCAGTATTTT. This translates into CASSQTGFGGTDTQYF.

This clonotype was seen a few times. The J gene is TRBJ2-5, the V gene TRBV20-1; 8 bases are shared with TRBD2. Germline V gene data show CDR1 as DFQATT and CDR2 as SNEGSKA (reference sequence). The CDR3 is 17 amino acids. V gave up 0 bases and J gave up 0 bases; unmatched junction bases: 9. The CDR3 region has the DNA TGCAGTGCTAGAGATCTCTATGGCGGGGGGTACCAAGAGACCCAGTACTTC. The encoded protein is CSARDLYGGGYQETQYF.

This clonotype has a handful of counts. The CDR3 DNA reads as TGTGCCAGCAGTTGGGACAGGGGGAACACTGAAGCTTTCTTT. As protein: CASSWDRGNTEAFF. This chain uses TRBV12-3 or TRBV12-4 with TRBJ1-1, with TRBD1 matching 10 bases. V dropped 4 bases and J dropped 1; count of bases not matched to a gene: 0. The CDR3 is 14 residues long.

This chain uses TRBV6-1 with TRBJ2-7; 9 positions match TRBD1. This CDR3 has 17 residues. Germline V gene sequence: CDR1 MNHNS, CDR2 SASEGT. The V segment lost 6 bases and the J segment 3 bases; nucleotides outside the gene matches: 15. This chain's CDR3 is CASSQGPAGQGYYEQYF. The CDR3 DNA reads TGTGCCAGCAGCCAAGGGCCCGCCGGACAGGGGTACTACGAGCAGTACTTC.

The gene calls are TRBV10-3 and TRBJ1-1; TRBD1 is a possible D gene (6 bases). Germline V gene sequence: CDR1 ENHRY, CDR2 SYGVKD. The CDR3 runs to 14 residues. Trimming removed 10 bases at V and 4 bases at J, with 19 bases between. CDR3 residues: CATAPGGGSTEAFF. The CDR3, as DNA: TGTGCCACCGCACCCGGAGGGGGAAGCACTGAAGCTTTCTTT.